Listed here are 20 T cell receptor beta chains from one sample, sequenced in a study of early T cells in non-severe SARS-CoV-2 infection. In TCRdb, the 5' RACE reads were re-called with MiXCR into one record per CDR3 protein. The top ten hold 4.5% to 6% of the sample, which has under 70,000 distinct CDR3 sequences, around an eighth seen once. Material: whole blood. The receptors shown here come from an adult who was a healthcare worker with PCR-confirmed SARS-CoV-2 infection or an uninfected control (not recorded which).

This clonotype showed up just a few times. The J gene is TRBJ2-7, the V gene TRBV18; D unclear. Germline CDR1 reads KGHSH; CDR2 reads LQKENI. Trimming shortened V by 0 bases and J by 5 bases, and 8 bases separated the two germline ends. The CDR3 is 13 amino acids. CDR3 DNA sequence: TGTGCCAGCTCACCACCGATATCCCACGAGCAGTACTTC. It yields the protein CASSPPISHEQYF.

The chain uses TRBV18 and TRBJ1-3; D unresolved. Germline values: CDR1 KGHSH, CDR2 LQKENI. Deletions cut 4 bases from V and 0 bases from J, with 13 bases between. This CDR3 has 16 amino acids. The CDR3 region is CASSREGARSGNTIYF. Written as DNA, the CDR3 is TGTGCCAGCTCACGAGAGGGTGCCCGCTCTGGAAACACCATATATTTT.

The CDR3 loop is CASSARTGGAGNSPLHF. CDR3 nucleotides: TGTGCCAGCAGCGCCAGGACAGGGGGCGCCGGTAATTCACCCCTCCACTTT. V usage is TRBV9 and J usage is TRBJ1-6, with 11 bases that match TRBD1. The CDR3 contains 17 residues. Trimming cost V 3 bases and J 6 bases; bases outside gene matches: 8. Germline CDR1 is SGDLS and CDR2 is YYNGEE.

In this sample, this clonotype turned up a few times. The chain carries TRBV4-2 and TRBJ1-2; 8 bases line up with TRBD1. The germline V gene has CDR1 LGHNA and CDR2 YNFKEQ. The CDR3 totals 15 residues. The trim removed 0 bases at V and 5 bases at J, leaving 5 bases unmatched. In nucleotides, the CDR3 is TGTGCCAGCAGCCAAGACGGGGACAGGCCTTATGGCTACACCTTC. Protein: CASSQDGDRPYGYTF.

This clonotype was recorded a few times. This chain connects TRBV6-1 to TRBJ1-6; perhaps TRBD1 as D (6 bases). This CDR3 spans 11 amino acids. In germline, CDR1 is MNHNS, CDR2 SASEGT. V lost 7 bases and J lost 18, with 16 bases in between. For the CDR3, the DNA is TGTGCCAGCACCGTCAACAGGGTCACCCACTTT. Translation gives CASTVNRVTHF.

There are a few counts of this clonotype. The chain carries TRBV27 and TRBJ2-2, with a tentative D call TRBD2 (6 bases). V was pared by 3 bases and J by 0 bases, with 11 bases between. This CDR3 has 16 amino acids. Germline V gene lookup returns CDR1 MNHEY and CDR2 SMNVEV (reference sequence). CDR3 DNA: TGTGCCAGCAGTTTTAGGGCTAGCGCGAACACCGGGGAGCTGTTTTTT. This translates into CASSFRASANTGELFF.

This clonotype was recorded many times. CDR3 sequence (DNA): TGCAGCGTTGGGACTTTGTACCAAGAGACCCAGTACTTC. Its protein product is CSVGTLYQETQYF. The genes are TRBV29-1 and TRBJ2-5; TRBD2 might be the D (5 bases). The CDR3 totals 13 residues. Germline CDR1 and CDR2: SQVTM and ANQGSEA. The V end lost 4 bases, the J end lost 0 bases, and 9 bases lay between the germline ends.

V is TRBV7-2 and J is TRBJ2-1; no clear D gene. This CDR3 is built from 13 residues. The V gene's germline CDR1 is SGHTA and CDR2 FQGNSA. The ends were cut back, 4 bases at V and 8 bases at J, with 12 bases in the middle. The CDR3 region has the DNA TGTGCCAGCAGCTCCAGGCGTGAGGATGAGCAGTTCTTC. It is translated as CASSSRREDEQFF. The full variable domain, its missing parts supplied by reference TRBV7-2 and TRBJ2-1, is GAGVSQSPSNKVTEKGKDVELRCDPISGHTALYWYRQSLGQGLEFLIYFQGNSAPDKSGLPSDRFSAERTGGSVSTLTIQRTQQEDSAVYLCASSSRREDEQFFGPGTRLTVL.

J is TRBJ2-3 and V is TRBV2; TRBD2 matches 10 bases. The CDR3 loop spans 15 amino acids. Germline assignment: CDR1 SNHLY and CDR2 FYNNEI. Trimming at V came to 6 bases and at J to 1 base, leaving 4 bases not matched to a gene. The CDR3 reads CASRVTSGRTDTQYF. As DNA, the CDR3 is TGTGCCAGCAGGGTGACTAGCGGGCGCACAGATACGCAGTATTTT.

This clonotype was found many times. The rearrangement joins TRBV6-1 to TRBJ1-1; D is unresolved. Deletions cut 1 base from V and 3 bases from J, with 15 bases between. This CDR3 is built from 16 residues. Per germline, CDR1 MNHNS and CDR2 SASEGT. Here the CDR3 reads CASSEGWVRTDTEAFF. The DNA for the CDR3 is TGTGCCAGCAGTGAAGGTTGGGTCCGCACGGACACTGAAGCTTTCTTT.

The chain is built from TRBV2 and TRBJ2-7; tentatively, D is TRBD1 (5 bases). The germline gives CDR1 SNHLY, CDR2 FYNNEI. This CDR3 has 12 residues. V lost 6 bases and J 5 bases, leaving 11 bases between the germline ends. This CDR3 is CASSPTVNEQYF. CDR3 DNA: TGTGCCAGCAGCCCGACAGTAAACGAGCAGTACTTC.

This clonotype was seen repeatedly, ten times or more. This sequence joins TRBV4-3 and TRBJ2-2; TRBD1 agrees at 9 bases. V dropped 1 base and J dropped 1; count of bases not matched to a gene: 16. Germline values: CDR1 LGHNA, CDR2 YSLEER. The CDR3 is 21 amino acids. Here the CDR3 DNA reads TGCGCCAGCAGCCAAGTGTTTCTGGGACAGGGACCATCGATGAACACCGGGGAGCTGTTTTTT. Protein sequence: CASSQVFLGQGPSMNTGELFF.

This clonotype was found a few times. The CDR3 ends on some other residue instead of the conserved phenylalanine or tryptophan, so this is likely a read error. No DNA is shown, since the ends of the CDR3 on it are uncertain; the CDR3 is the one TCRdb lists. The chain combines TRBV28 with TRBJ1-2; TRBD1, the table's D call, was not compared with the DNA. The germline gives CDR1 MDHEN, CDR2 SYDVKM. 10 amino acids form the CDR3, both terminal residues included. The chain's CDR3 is CASSRQGPLV.

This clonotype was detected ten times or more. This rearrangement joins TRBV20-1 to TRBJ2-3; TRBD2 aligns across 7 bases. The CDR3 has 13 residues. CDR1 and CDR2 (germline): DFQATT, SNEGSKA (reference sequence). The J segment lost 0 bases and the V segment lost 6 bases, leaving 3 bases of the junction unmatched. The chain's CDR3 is CSASGKSTDTQYF. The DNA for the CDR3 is TGCAGTGCCAGCGGGAAGAGCACAGATACGCAGTATTTT.

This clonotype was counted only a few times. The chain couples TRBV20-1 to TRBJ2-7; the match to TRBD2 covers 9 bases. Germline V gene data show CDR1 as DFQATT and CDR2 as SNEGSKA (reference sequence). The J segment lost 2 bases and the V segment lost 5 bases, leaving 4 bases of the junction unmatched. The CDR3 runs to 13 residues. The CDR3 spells CSARLAATYEQYF. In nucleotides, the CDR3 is TGCAGTGCTCGACTAGCGGCCACCTACGAGCAGTACTTC.

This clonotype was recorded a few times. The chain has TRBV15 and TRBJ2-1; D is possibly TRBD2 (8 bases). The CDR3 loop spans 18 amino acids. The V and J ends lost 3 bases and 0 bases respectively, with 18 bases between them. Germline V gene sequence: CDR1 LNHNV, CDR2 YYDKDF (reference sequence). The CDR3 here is CATSRRGDRGISYNEQFF. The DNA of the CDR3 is TGTGCCACCAGCAGGCGGGGGGACAGAGGAATCTCCTACAATGAGCAGTTCTTC.

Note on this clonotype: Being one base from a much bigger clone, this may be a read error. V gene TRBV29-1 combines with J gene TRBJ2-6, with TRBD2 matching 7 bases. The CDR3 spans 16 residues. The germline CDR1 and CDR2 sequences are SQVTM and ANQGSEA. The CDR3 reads CSAGGTASSGANVLIF. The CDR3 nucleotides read TGCAGCGCCGGGGGGACGGCTAGCTCTGGGGCCAACGTCCTGATTTTC.

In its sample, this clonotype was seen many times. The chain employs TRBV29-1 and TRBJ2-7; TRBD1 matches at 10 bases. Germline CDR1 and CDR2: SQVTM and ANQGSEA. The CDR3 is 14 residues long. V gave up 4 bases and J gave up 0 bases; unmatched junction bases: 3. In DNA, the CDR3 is TGCAGCGTTGGGGACAGGGGAAGCTCCTACGAGCAGTACTTC. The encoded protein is CSVGDRGSSYEQYF.

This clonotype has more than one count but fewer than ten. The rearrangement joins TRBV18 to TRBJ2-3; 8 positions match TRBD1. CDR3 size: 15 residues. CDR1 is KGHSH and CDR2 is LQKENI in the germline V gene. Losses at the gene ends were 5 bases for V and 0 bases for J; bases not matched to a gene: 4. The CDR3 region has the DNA TGTGCCAGCTCAAGGGACAGGAGAAGCACAGATACGCAGTATTTT. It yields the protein CASSRDRRSTDTQYF.

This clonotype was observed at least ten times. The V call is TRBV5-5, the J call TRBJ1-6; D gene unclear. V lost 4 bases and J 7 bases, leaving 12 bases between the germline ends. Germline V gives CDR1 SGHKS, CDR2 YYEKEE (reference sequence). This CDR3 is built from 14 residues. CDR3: CASSHYSSNSPLHF. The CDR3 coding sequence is TGTGCCAGCAGCCATTACAGTTCGAATTCACCCCTCCACTTT.